The 14 T cell receptor beta chains below were found in one sample sequenced in a study of blood T cell repertoires in COVID-19 (dated by TCRdb to 2018 to 2020). Receptor libraries were prepared by the immunoSEQ multiplex PCR assay. TCRdb carries this immuneACCESS record with in-frame sequences only. Its versions omit some clonotypes, under half of them owing to an unresolved V gene in the studies checked, with the rest unexplained. The sample profile shows fewer than 55,000 clones; 84% of them were found once. Around 1.4% of the sample lies in the top ten. Specimen: peripheral blood. These TCRs come from a man between 50 and 59 years old with acute or convalescent COVID-19.

V and J are TRBV11-2 and TRBJ2-7, with 8 positions matching TRBD2. Losses at the gene ends were 1 base for V and 1 base for J; bases not matched to a gene: 6. CDR3 length: 16 residues. Germline-derived CDR1 and CDR2 are SGHAT and FQNNGV. CDR3 sequence (DNA): TGTGCCAGCAGCTTAGTCGGGAGGGCTCCATCCTACGAGCAGTACTTC. Translating gives CASSLVGRAPSYEQYF.

The V call is TRBV7-6, the J call TRBJ2-2; D remains unclear. CDR1 is SGHVS, CDR2 FNYEAQ, per germline. This CDR3 contains 16 residues. Trimming pared 8 bases from V and 4 bases from J, leaving 20 bases between. The CDR3 DNA reads TGTGCCAGCTCAGCGCCCTACACCAAGAGCACCGGGGAGCTGTTTTTT. The encoded protein is CASSAPYTKSTGELFF.

The rearrangement uses TRBV30 and TRBJ1-3; D remains ambiguous. Trimming took off 3 bases at V and 0 bases at J, with 9 bases between the two ends. Germline CDR1 reads GTSNPN; CDR2 reads SVGIG (reference sequence). The CDR3 is 14 amino acids. The DNA of the CDR3 is TGTGCCTGGAGAGGAGTCACCTCTGGAAACACCATATATTTT. Its translation: CAWRGVTSGNTIYF. The full variable domain, completed using reference TRBV30 and TRBJ1-3, is SQTIHQWPATLVQPVGSPLSLECTVEGTSNPNLYWYRQAAGRGLQLLFYSVGIGQISSEVPQNLSASRPQDRQFILSSKKLLLSDSGFYLCAWRGVTSGNTIYFGEGSWLTVV.

CDR3 in DNA: TGTGCCAGCAGCCCCTCTAGCGGGGGGGCTGGGGAGCAGTACTTC. As protein: CASSPSSGGAGEQYF. The chain combines TRBV7-6 with TRBJ2-7; 12 bases line up with TRBD2. The CDR3 contains 15 residues. Trimming at V came to 5 bases and at J to 7 bases, leaving 9 bases not matched to a gene. In germline, CDR1 is SGHVS, CDR2 FNYEAQ.

The J gene is TRBJ2-3, the V gene TRBV4-1; perhaps TRBD2 as D (6 bases). CDR1 is MGHRA, CDR2 YSYEKL, per germline. V lost 2 bases and J 0 bases, leaving 15 bases between the germline ends. CDR3 size: 17 residues. Here the CDR3 DNA reads TGCGCCAGCAGCCAAATTTTGGGCGGGGCAAGCACAGATACGCAGTATTTT. It translates to CASSQILGGASTDTQYF.

The chain has TRBV3-1 (or the pseudogene TRBV3-2) and TRBJ2-3, with 9 bases lining up with TRBD1. V shed 8 bases, J shed 6 bases, and the junction held 15 bases outside the gene matches. CDR3 size: 16 residues. CDR1 is LGHDT, CDR2 YNNKEL, per germline (reference sequence). CDR3 amino acids: CASPGSRDRESDTQYF. The CDR3, as DNA: TGTGCCAGCCCAGGAAGCCGGGACAGGGAATCGGATACGCAGTATTTT.

The rearrangement links TRBV28 to TRBJ1-2; weak D call: TRBD1 (5 bases). The CDR3 spans 15 residues. The germline CDR1 and CDR2 sequences are MDHEN and SYDVKM. Trimming removed 4 bases from V and 8 bases from J, with 20 bases in between. The CDR3 nucleotides are TGTGCCAGCAGTTACCCCGGTGCAGGGCGATGGGGCTACACCTTC. Translated: CASSYPGAGRWGYTF.

The chain has TRBV27 and TRBJ1-2; TRBD1 matches 7 bases. CDR3 length: 14 amino acids. V gave up 2 bases and J gave up 4 bases; unmatched junction bases: 4. Germline V CDR1 and CDR2: MNHEY, SMNVEV (reference sequence). In DNA form, the CDR3 reads TGTGCCAGCAGTTTAGGGGGACAGACCTATGGCTACACCTTC. It codes for CASSLGGQTYGYTF.

This clone occurred once. This chain links TRBV23-1 with TRBJ2-4; 8 bases are shared with TRBD1. TRBV23-1 is an ORF; its function is uncertain. V lost 2 bases to trimming and J lost 0 bases; unmatched junction nucleotides: 6. The CDR3 totals 17 residues. The CDR3: CASSQLQGDLAKNIQYF. CDR3 in DNA: TGCGCCAGCAGTCAACTACAGGGGGACCTAGCCAAAAACATTCAGTACTTC.

V gene TRBV19 combines with J gene TRBJ1-3, with no clear D. The CDR3 covers 17 residues. V lost 0 bases and J lost 0, with 12 bases in between. In germline, CDR1 is LNHDA, CDR2 SQIVND (reference sequence). The CDR3 sequence is CASSIDPNPSSGNTIYF. The DNA for the CDR3 is TGTGCCAGTAGTATAGATCCAAACCCGAGCTCTGGAAACACCATATATTTT.

V gene TRBV30 combines with J gene TRBJ1-6; 7 nucleotides align to TRBD1. V lost 0 bases to trimming and J lost 7 bases; unmatched junction nucleotides: 6. The CDR3 totals 15 residues. Germline V gene data show CDR1 as GTSNPN and CDR2 as SVGIG (reference sequence). As DNA, the CDR3 is TGTGCCTGGAGTGTACTCCAGGGGGGAAATTCACCCCTCCACTTT. Protein product: CAWSVLQGGNSPLHF. Variable domain in full (rest from reference TRBV30 and TRBJ1-6): SQTIHQWPATLVQPVGSPLSLECTVEGTSNPNLYWYRQAAGRGLQLLFYSVGIGQISSEVPQNLSASRPQDRQFILSSKKLLLSDSGFYLCAWSVLQGGNSPLHFGNGTRLTVT.

CDR3 in amino acids: CASSLFQTANSPLHF. The DNA of the CDR3 is TGTGCCAGCAGTTTGTTTCAGACAGCCAATTCACCCCTCCACTTT. The V gene is TRBV27, the J gene TRBJ1-6; weak D call: TRBD1 (5 bases). Germline V gene data show CDR1 as MNHEY and CDR2 as SMNVEV (reference sequence). CDR3 length equals 15 residues. The germline V and J ends were trimmed by 3 bases and 7 bases, with 13 bases remaining between them.

V gene TRBV6-5 combines with J gene TRBJ2-3; D may be TRBD1 (5 bases). CDR1 and CDR2 (germline): MNHEY, SVGAGI. The ends were cut back, 5 bases at V and 5 bases at J, with 11 bases in the middle. The CDR3 totals 13 residues. The CDR3 reads CASSRTPRDTQYF. As DNA, the CDR3 is TGTGCCAGCAGTCGGACACCACGAGATACGCAGTATTTT.

The rearrangement links TRBV5-4 to TRBJ2-1; 14 positions match TRBD2. The germline CDR1 and CDR2 sequences are SGHNT and YYREEE (reference sequence). The V gene end was trimmed by 4 bases and the J gene end by 7 bases; junction bases not matched to a gene: 7. The CDR3 is 16 residues long. CDR3 protein: CASSPRLAGGQNEQFF. CDR3 nucleotides: TGTGCCAGCAGCCCTAGACTAGCGGGGGGGCAAAATGAGCAGTTCTTC. Full variable domain (rest looked up from reference TRBV5-4 and TRBJ2-1): ETGVTQSPTHLIKTRGQQVTLRCSSQSGHNTVSWYQQALGQGPQFIFQYYREEENGRGNFPPRFSGLQFPNYSSELNVNALELDDSALYLCASSPRLAGGQNEQFFGPGTRLTVL.